This TCR beta chain originates from a study of blood T cell repertoires in COVID-19. Background on the study: Some COVID-19 samples were acute and others convalescent; all came from the United States, Italy and Spain.

Trimming at V came to 3 bases and at J to 0 bases, leaving 6 bases not matched to a gene. CDR1 DFQATT and CDR2 SNEGSKA come from the germline V gene (reference sequence). This CDR3 has 16 amino acids. Some clones are missing from TCRdb's copy, which holds only in-frame ones; the method was immunoSEQ multiplex PCR. The table has about 300,000 clones, about 90% seen once. This sequence joins TRBV20-1 and TRBJ1-5; 9 bases agree with TRBD1. This sequence originates from a woman between 18 and 29 years old with acute COVID-19. Sequences were obtained from PBMCs or T cells enriched from blood (not recorded which). The CDR3 coding sequence is TGCAGTGCTAGTGAAACAGGGGGCTTTAGCAATCAGCCCCAGCATTTT. The encoded protein is CSASETGGFSNQPQHF.